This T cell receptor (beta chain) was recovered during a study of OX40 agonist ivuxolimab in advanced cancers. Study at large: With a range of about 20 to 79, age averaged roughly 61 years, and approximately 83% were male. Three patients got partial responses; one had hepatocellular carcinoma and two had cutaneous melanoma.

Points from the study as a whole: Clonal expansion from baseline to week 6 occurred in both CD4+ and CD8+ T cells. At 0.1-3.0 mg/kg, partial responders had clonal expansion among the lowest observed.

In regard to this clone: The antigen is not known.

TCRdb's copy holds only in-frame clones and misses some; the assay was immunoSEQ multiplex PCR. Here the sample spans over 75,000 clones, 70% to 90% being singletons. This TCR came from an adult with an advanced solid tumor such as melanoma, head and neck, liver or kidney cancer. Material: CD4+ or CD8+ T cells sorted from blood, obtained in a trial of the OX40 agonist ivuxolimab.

The CDR3 sequence is CASTDTDTQYF. In DNA, the CDR3 is TGTGCCAGCACGGACACAGATACGCAGTATTTT. The chain is built from TRBV28 and TRBJ2-3; D is undetermined. CDR1 MDHEN and CDR2 SYDVKM come from the germline V gene. The CDR3 is 11 residues long. Trimming cost V 7 bases and J 2 bases, with 4 bases left between them.